This T cell receptor beta chain stems from a study of T cells after posttransplantation cyclophosphamide. Study-level findings and limits: Donor-recipient repertoire similarity was low at 1-2 months, rising over year one. After PTCy, TRB diversity resembled that of CNI/methotrexate controls. TRB overlap between skin or GI tissue T cells and blood was limited.

Assay: immunoSEQ multiplex PCR; the TCRdb copy retains only in-frame clones and omits some. The sample yields around 9,000 clones, nearly 99% seen once. A note on this clone: Antigen unknown.

The naive gate required viable CD3+CD4+ or CD3+CD8+ cells with CCR7+CD45RA+CD45RO-CD95-CD27+CD28+ phenotype. V was pared by 4 bases and J by 4 bases, with 18 bases between. The germline V gene encodes CDR1 SGHKS and CDR2 YYEKEE (reference sequence). The CDR3 is 17 residues long. This receptor was identified in a man in his fifties in good health, CMV-negative, and a related stem cell transplant donor. Sequencing input: naive CD8+ T cells sorted from PBMCs. The chain carries TRBV5-5 and TRBJ2-6, with D maybe TRBD2 (6 bases). The chain's CDR3 is CASSPHPEGVGANVLTF. CDR3 bases: TGTGCCAGCAGCCCTCACCCGGAGGGCGTCGGGGCCAACGTCCTGACTTTC.